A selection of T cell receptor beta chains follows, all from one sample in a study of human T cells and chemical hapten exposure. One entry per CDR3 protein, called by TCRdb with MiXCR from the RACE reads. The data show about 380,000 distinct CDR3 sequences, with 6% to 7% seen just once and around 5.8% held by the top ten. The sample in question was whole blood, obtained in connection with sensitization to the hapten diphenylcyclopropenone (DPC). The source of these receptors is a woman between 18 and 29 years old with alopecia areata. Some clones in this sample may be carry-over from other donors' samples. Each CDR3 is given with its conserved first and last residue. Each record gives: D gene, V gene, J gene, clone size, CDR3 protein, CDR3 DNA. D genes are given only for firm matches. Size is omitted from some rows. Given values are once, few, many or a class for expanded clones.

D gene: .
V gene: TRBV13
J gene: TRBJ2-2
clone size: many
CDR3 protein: CASSLGLGTGELFF
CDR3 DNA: TGTGCCAGCAGCTTAGGGTTAGGTACCGGGGAGCTGTTTTTT

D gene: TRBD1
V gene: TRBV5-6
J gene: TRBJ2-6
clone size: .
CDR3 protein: CASSPGQGAPGANVLTF
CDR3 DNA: TGTGCCAGCAGTCCGGGACAGGGGGCGCCCGGGGCCAACGTCCTGACTTTC

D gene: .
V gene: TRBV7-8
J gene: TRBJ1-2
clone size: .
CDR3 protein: CASSLGTGSTYGYTF
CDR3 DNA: TGTGCCAGCAGCTTAGGGACCGGTTCCACTTATGGCTACACCTTC

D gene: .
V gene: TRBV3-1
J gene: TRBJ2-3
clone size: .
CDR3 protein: CASSQAGGDTQYF
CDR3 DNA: TGTGCCAGCAGCCAAGCAGGTGGAGATACGCAGTATTTT

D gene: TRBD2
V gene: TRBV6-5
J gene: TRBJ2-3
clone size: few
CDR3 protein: CASRSLAGGQDTQYF
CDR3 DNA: TGTGCCAGCAGGTCACTAGCGGGGGGCCAAGATACGCAGTATTTT

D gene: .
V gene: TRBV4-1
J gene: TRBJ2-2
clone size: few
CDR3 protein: CASSQVEDPITGELFF
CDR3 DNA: TGCGCCAGCAGCCAAGTAGAGGACCCTATCACCGGGGAGCTGTTTTTT

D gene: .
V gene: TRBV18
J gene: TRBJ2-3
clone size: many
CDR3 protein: CASSPLLDSTDTQYF
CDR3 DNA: TGTGCCAGCTCACCACTCCTCGATTCCACAGATACGCAGTATTTT

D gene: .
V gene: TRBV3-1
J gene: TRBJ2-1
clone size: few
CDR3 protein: CASGPSSYNEQFF
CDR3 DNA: TGTGCCAGCGGGCCTTCCTCCTACAATGAGCAGTTCTTC

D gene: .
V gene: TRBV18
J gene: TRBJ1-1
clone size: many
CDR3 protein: CASSADEGTEAFF
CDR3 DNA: TGTGCCAGCTCGGCCGACGAAGGCACTGAAGCTTTCTTT

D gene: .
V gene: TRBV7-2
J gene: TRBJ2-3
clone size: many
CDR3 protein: CASTLTNRQIIEYF
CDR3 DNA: TGTGCCAGCACCCTTACTAATCGACAGATTATTGAGTATTTT

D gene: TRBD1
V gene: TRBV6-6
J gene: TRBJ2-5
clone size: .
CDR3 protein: CASSYSLDREETQYF
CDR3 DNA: TGTGCCAGCAGTTACTCCCTGGACAGGGAAGAGACCCAGTACTTC

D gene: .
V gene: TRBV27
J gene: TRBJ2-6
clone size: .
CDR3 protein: CASRYLRAGFRGANVLTF
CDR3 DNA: TGTGCCAGTCGATATTTGAGGGCCGGCTTTCGTGGGGCCAACGTCCTGACTTTC

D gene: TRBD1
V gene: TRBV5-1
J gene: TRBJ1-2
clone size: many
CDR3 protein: CASSLVRGTANYGYTF
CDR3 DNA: TGCGCCAGCAGCTTGGTGCGTGGGACAGCTAACTATGGCTACACCTTC

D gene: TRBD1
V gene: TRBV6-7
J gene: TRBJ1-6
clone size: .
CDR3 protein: CASSEHRDRAYNSPLHF
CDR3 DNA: TGTGCCAGCAGTGAACACCGGGACAGGGCCTATAATTCACCCCTCCACTTT

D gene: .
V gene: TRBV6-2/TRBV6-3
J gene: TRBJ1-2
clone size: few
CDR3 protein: CASSSIRVHGYTF
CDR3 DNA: TGTGCCAGCAGTTCCATTCGAGTGCATGGCTACACCTTC

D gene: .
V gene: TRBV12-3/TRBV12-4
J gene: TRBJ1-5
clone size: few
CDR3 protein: CASRPGLRDQPQHF
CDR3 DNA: TGTGCCAGCAGGCCGGGACTCCGAGATCAGCCCCAGCATTTT

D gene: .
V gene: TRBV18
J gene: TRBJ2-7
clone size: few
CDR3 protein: CASSPREGWWYEQYF
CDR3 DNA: TGTGCCAGCTCACCGCGGGAAGGGTGGTGGTACGAGCAGTACTTC

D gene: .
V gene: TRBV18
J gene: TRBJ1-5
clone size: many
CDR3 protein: CASSPLQGVTTERSNQPQHF
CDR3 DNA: TGTGCCAGCTCACCGCTCCAGGGAGTTACCACCGAGCGTAGCAATCAGCCCCAGCATTTT

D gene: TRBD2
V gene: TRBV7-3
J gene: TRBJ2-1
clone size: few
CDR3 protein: CASSPTGGADNEQFF
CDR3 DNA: TGTGCCAGCAGCCCCACGGGGGGGGCCGACAATGAGCAGTTCTTC

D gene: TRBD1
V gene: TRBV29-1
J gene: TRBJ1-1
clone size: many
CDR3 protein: CSVVTGTGLNTEAFF
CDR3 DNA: TGCAGCGTCGTGACCGGGACAGGGCTGAACACTGAAGCTTTCTTT

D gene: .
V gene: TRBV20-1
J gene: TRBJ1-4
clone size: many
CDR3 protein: CSARDYLPTSGYEKLFF
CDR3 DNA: TGCAGTGCTAGAGATTATTTACCCACGTCCGGCTATGAAAAACTGTTTTTT

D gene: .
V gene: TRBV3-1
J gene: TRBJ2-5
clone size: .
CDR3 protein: CASSPRDAQETQYF
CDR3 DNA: TGTGCCAGCAGCCCCCGGGACGCCCAAGAGACCCAGTACTTC

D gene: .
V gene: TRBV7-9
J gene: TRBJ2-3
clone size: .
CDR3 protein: CASSSQRLTDTQYF
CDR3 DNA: TGTGCCAGCAGCTCCCAGAGACTCACAGATACGCAGTATTTT

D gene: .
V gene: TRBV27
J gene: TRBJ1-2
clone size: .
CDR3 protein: CASSLYPGGYGYTF
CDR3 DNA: TGTGCCAGCAGTTTATACCCCGGCGGCTATGGCTACACCTTC

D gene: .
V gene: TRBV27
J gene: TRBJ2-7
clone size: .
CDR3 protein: CASRGGGSYEQYF
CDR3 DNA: TGTGCCAGCAGGGGAGGGGGGTCCTACGAGCAGTACTTC

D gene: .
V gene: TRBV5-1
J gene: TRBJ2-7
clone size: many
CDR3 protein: CASSFSRASYEQYF
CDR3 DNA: TGCGCCAGCAGCTTCTCCAGGGCTAGTTACGAGCAGTACTTC

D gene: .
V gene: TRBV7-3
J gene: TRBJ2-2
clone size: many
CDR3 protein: CASSPRSGDTGELFF
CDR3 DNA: TGTGCCAGCAGCCCCCGGTCGGGGGACACCGGGGAGCTGTTTTTT

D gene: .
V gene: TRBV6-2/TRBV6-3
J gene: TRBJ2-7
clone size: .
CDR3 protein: CASSYSAEGVPYEQYF
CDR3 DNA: TGTGCCAGCAGTTACTCCGCAGAGGGGGTCCCCTACGAGCAGTACTTC

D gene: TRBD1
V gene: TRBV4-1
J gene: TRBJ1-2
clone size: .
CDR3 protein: CASSQPRQGIGYGYTF
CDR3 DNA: TGCGCCAGCAGCCAACCCCGACAGGGAATTGGCTATGGCTACACCTTC

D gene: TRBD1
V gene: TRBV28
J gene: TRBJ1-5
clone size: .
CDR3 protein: CASSIGQGGNQPQHF
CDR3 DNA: TGTGCCAGCAGTATCGGACAGGGGGGCAATCAGCCCCAGCATTTT

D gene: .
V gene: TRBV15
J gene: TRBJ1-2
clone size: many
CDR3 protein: CATSRTPGTVGIEGYTF
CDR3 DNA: TGTGCCACCAGCAGAACGCCCGGGACGGTGGGAATCGAGGGCTACACCTTC

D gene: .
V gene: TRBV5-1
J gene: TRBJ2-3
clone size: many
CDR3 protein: CASSWYRMTDTQYF
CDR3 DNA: TGCGCCAGCAGCTGGTACAGGATGACAGATACGCAGTATTTT

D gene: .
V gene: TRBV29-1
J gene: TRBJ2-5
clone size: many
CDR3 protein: CSVEDWQQETQYF
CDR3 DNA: TGCAGCGTTGAAGATTGGCAGCAAGAGACCCAGTACTTC

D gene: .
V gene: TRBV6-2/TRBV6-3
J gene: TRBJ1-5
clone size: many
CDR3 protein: CASSQGRQNRPQHF
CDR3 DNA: TGTGCCAGCAGTCAGGGACGCCAAAATAGGCCCCAGCATTTT

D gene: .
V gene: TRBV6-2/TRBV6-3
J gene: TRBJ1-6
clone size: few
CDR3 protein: CASSYPRDSPLHF
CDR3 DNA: TGTGCCAGCAGTTACCCACGGGATTCACCCCTCCACTTT

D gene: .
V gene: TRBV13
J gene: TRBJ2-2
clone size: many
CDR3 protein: CASSLGTREDAGELFF
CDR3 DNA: TGTGCCAGCAGCTTAGGCACCAGGGAGGATGCCGGGGAGCTGTTTTTT

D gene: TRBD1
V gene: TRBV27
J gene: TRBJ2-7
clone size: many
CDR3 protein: CASSFGGQGAGEQYF
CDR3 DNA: TGTGCCAGCAGTTTCGGAGGACAGGGGGCTGGGGAGCAGTACTTC

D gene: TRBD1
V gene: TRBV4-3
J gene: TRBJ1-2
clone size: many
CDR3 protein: CASSQVGTGGYGYTF
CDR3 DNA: TGCGCCAGCAGCCAAGTCGGGACAGGGGGATATGGCTACACCTTC

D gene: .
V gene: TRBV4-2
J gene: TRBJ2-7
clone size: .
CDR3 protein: CASSQVLDEQYF
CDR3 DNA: TGTGCCAGCAGCCAAGTTCTGGACGAGCAGTACTTC

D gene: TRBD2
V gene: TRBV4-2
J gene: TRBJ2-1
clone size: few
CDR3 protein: CASSPETAGGNEQFF
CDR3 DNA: TGTGCCAGCAGCCCTGAGACGGCGGGGGGCAATGAGCAGTTCTTC

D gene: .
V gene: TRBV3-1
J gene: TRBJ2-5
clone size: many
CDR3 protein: CASSQVRAAQETQYF
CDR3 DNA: TGTGCCAGCAGCCAAGTTCGGGCTGCCCAAGAGACCCAGTACTTC

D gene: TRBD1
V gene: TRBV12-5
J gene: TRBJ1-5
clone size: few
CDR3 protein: CASGLGTGYQPQHF
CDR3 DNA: TGTGCTAGTGGTTTGGGGACAGGGTATCAGCCCCAGCATTTT

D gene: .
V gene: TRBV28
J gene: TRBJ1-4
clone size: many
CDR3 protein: CASSGEGRPNEKLFF
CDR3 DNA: TGTGCCAGCAGCGGAGAGGGGAGGCCTAATGAAAAACTGTTTTTT

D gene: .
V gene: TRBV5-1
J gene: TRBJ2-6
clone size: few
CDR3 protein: CASSSGSGSNVLTF
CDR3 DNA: TGCGCCAGCAGCTCCGGCTCTGGGTCCAACGTCCTGACTTTC

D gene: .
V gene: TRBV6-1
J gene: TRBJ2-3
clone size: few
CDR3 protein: CASSEGNRAQYF
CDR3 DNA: TGTGCCAGCAGTGAAGGTAACCGGGCGCAGTATTTT

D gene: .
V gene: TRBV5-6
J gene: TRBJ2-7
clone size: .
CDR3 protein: CASSLFIQRLGEQYF
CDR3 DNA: TGTGCCAGCAGCTTGTTTATACAGAGATTGGGTGAGCAGTACTTC

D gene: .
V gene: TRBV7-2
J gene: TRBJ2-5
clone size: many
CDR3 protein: CASSLLRGLTQQETQYF
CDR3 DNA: TGTGCCAGCAGCCTTTTGAGGGGCCTGACCCAACAAGAGACCCAGTACTTC